Listed below are T cell receptor beta chains from one sample, sequenced in a study of T cell responses to AZD1222 COVID-19 vaccine. Using immunoSEQ multiplex PCR, the repertoire was profiled, and TCRdb retains in-frame clones only, with some absent. This table has 90,000 to 120,000 clones, 87% appearing once. The material was peripheral blood, obtained on day 0 of AZD1222 vaccination. The receptors come from an adult in good health. CDR3s include the opening cysteine and the closing phenylalanine or tryptophan. A D gene is named only where the DNA matches it firmly. The size of a clone is reported for some rows only, either as once, few or many, or as a class for expanded clones.

D: TRBD1
J: TRBJ1-5
size: .
V: TRBV18
CDR3: CASSPWGQGSNQPQHF
DNA: TGTGCCAGCTCACCGTGGGGACAGGGGAGCAATCAGCCCCAGCATTTT

D: .
J: TRBJ1-1
size: .
V: TRBV5-1
CDR3: CASSLRESGNTEAFF
DNA: TGCGCCAGCAGCCTACGTGAATCGGGGAACACTGAAGCTTTCTTT

D: .
J: TRBJ2-2
size: once
V: TRBV6-5
CDR3: CASSYFRDTWTGELFF
DNA: TGTGCCAGCAGTTACTTTAGGGACACATGGACCGGGGAGCTGTTTTTT

D: TRBD1
J: TRBJ2-7
size: .
V: TRBV11-2
CDR3: CASSLALGGQGAGYEQYF
DNA: TGTGCCAGCAGCTTAGCCCTGGGAGGACAGGGGGCCGGCTACGAGCAGTACTTC

D: .
J: TRBJ1-6
size: .
V: TRBV7-2
CDR3: CASSLYRDNSPLHF
DNA: TGTGCCAGCAGCTTATACAGGGATAATTCACCCCTCCACTTT

D: .
J: TRBJ1-3
size: .
V: TRBV14
CDR3: CASSQVGVWTVSGNTIYF
DNA: TGTGCCAGCAGCCAAGTGGGGGTTTGGACCGTCTCTGGAAACACCATATATTTT

D: .
J: TRBJ1-1
size: once
V: TRBV6-6
CDR3: CASSTDLTGGEAFF
DNA: TGTGCCAGCTCTACGGACCTCACTGGGGGGGAAGCTTTCTTT

D: .
J: TRBJ1-1
size: .
V: TRBV7-9
CDR3: CASSLTGHKNTEAFF
DNA: TGTGCCAGCAGCTTAACGGGACACAAGAACACTGAAGCTTTCTTT

D: .
J: TRBJ2-1
size: .
V: TRBV9
CDR3: CASSVVDRYNEQFF
DNA: TGTGCCAGCAGCGTAGTTGATCGCTACAATGAGCAGTTCTTC

D: .
J: TRBJ1-6
size: .
V: TRBV19
CDR3: CASSPGQNYNSPLHF
DNA: TGTGCCAGTAGCCCGGGACAAAATTATAATTCACCCCTCCACTTT

D: TRBD1
J: TRBJ1-3
size: .
V: TRBV5-8
CDR3: CASSLAGTGLIYF
DNA: TGTGCCAGCAGCTTGGCCGGGACAGGTCTCATATATTTT

D: .
J: TRBJ1-3
size: .
V: TRBV3-1/TRBV3-2
CDR3: CASSFVGDTIYF
DNA: TGTGCCAGCAGCTTTGTGGGGGACACCATATATTTT

D: .
J: TRBJ1-2
size: .
V: TRBV28
CDR3: CASSLTRAYGYTF
DNA: TGTGCCAGCAGTTTAACCAGGGCCTATGGCTACACCTTC

D: .
J: TRBJ2-3
size: .
V: TRBV20-1
CDR3: CSASSTLGQDTQYF
DNA: TGCAGTGCTAGTTCCACCCTAGGGCAGGATACGCAGTATTTT

D: .
J: TRBJ2-7
size: .
V: TRBV7-9
CDR3: CASSSWGDYEQYF
DNA: TGTGCCAGCAGCTCCTGGGGGGACTACGAGCAGTACTTC

D: TRBD2
J: TRBJ2-2
size: .
V: TRBV2
CDR3: CATRPLAGPGGELFF
DNA: TGTGCCACCCGGCCATTAGCGGGGCCGGGGGGGGAGCTGTTTTTT

D: .
J: TRBJ1-4
size: .
V: TRBV5-6
CDR3: CASSRKGATNEKLFF
DNA: TGTGCCAGCAGTCGGAAAGGGGCAACTAATGAAAAACTGTTTTTT

D: .
J: TRBJ1-2
size: .
V: TRBV2
CDR3: CASSELTNYGYTF
DNA: TGTGCCAGCAGTGAATTGACAAACTATGGCTACACCTTC

D: .
J: TRBJ1-3
size: .
V: TRBV15
CDR3: CATSVDRSSGNTIYF
DNA: TGTGCCACCAGCGTCGACAGAAGCTCTGGAAACACCATATATTTT

D: TRBD1
J: TRBJ1-2
size: few
V: TRBV4-3
CDR3: CASSPWTGNRGYGYTF
DNA: TGCGCCAGCAGCCCCTGGACAGGGAACAGGGGTTATGGCTACACCTTC

D: TRBD1
J: TRBJ1-5
size: once
V: TRBV2
CDR3: CASSLWGQGDQPQHF
DNA: TGTGCCAGCAGTCTTTGGGGACAGGGGGATCAGCCCCAGCATTTT

D: .
J: TRBJ1-1
size: .
V: TRBV7-6
CDR3: CASSYIDRMNTEAFF
DNA: TGTGCCAGCAGCTACATCGACAGGATGAACACTGAAGCTTTCTTT

D: .
J: TRBJ1-6
size: .
V: TRBV4-3
CDR3: CASSQDRTVYNSPLHF
DNA: TGCGCCAGCAGCCAAGACCGGACAGTTTATAATTCACCCCTCCACTTT

D: .
J: TRBJ1-1
size: .
V: TRBV9
CDR3: CASSVSADNRNTEAFF
DNA: TGTGCCAGCAGCGTGTCAGCAGATAATCGGAACACTGAAGCTTTCTTT

D: .
J: TRBJ1-4
size: .
V: TRBV9
CDR3: CASSALPEGGMEKLFF
DNA: TGTGCCAGCAGCGCCCTTCCTGAGGGAGGAATGGAAAAACTGTTTTTT

D: TRBD2
J: TRBJ2-1
size: .
V: TRBV11-2
CDR3: CASSPWRGGGNEQFF
DNA: TGTGCCAGCAGCCCCTGGCGCGGGGGGGGGAATGAGCAGTTCTTC

D: TRBD2
J: TRBJ2-1
size: .
V: TRBV5-1
CDR3: CASRLAGMYNEQFF
DNA: TGCGCCAGCAGACTAGCGGGGATGTACAATGAGCAGTTCTTC

D: TRBD1
J: TRBJ1-3
size: once
V: TRBV28
CDR3: CASSSPTQGTGNTIYF
DNA: TGTGCCAGCAGTTCTCCTACACAGGGGACTGGAAACACCATATATTTT

D: .
J: TRBJ2-5
size: few
V: TRBV2
CDR3: CASSDLRAGVTQYF
DNA: TGTGCCAGCAGTGACCTTCGCGCTGGGGTTACCCAGTACTTC

D: .
J: TRBJ1-1
size: .
V: TRBV18
CDR3: CASSPPVGQSANTEAFF
DNA: TGTGCCAGCTCACCACCGGTTGGACAGTCTGCGAACACTGAAGCTTTCTTT

D: .
J: TRBJ1-1
size: .
V: TRBV2
CDR3: CASDRRNTEAFF
DNA: TGTGCCAGCGACCGACGGAACACTGAAGCTTTCTTT

D: .
J: TRBJ2-3
size: .
V: TRBV18
CDR3: CASSLTKGYTDTQYF
DNA: TGTGCCAGCTCACTTACCAAGGGTTACACAGATACGCAGTATTTT

D: .
J: TRBJ2-2
size: .
V: TRBV7-3
CDR3: CASSLNGANTGELFF
DNA: TGTGCCAGCAGCTTAAACGGGGCGAACACCGGGGAGCTGTTTTTT

D: TRBD1
J: TRBJ2-7
size: .
V: TRBV5-1
CDR3: CASSAGQGLEQYF
DNA: TGCGCCAGCAGTGCCGGACAGGGGCTCGAGCAGTACTTC

D: .
J: TRBJ2-5
size: once
V: TRBV5-1
CDR3: CASSPGAGVRETQYF
DNA: TGCGCCAGCAGCCCCGGGGCAGGGGTTAGGGAGACCCAGTACTTC

D: .
J: TRBJ1-4
size: .
V: TRBV7-2
CDR3: CASSPRGGQKLFF
DNA: TGTGCCAGCAGCCCCCGGGGGGGTCAAAAACTGTTTTTT

D: .
J: TRBJ2-6
size: .
V: TRBV13
CDR3: CATGRPSGANVLTF
DNA: TGTGCCACCGGGCGTCCCTCTGGGGCCAACGTCCTGACTTTC

D: TRBD1
J: TRBJ1-4
size: .
V: TRBV6-5
CDR3: CASSYGGQGAEEKLFF
DNA: TGTGCCAGCAGTTACGGGGGACAGGGGGCCGAGGAAAAACTGTTTTTT

D: .
J: TRBJ1-6
size: .
V: TRBV9
CDR3: CASSEGPSSYNSPLHF
DNA: TGTGCCAGCAGCGAGGGCCCTAGCTCCTATAATTCACCCCTCCACTTT

D: .
J: TRBJ1-1
size: .
V: TRBV7-3
CDR3: CASSGGTNTEAFF
DNA: TGTGCCAGCAGCGGGGGGACGAACACTGAAGCTTTCTTT

D: .
J: TRBJ2-7
size: .
V: TRBV18
CDR3: CASSPRGSYEQHF
DNA: TGTGCCAGCTCACCTCGGGGGAGCTACGAGCAGCACTTC

D: .
J: TRBJ1-5
size: .
V: TRBV6-6
CDR3: CASSYSSVGNQPQHF
DNA: TGTGCCAGCAGTTACTCGTCGGTCGGCAATCAGCCCCAGCATTTT

D: .
J: TRBJ1-1
size: .
V: TRBV5-8
CDR3: CASSFSHTEAFF
DNA: TGTGCCAGCAGCTTTTCCCACACTGAAGCTTTCTTT

D: TRBD1
J: TRBJ2-7
size: .
V: TRBV7-2
CDR3: CASSPYWDRSYEQYF
DNA: TGTGCCAGCAGCCCTTATTGGGACAGGTCCTACGAGCAGTACTTC

D: .
J: TRBJ2-7
size: .
V: TRBV5-4
CDR3: CASSLGGGGTYEQYF
DNA: TGTGCCAGCAGCCTGGGAGGGGGGGGAACCTACGAGCAGTACTTC

D: .
J: TRBJ1-2
size: .
V: TRBV6-1
CDR3: CASSEMDNYGYTF
DNA: TGTGCCAGCAGTGAAATGGACAACTATGGCTACACCTTC

D: TRBD2
J: TRBJ2-3
size: .
V: TRBV6-5
CDR3: CASSSPGGPTDTQYF
DNA: TGTGCCAGCAGTTCACCGGGGGGGCCCACAGATACGCAGTATTTT

D: .
J: TRBJ1-4
size: .
V: TRBV27
CDR3: CASSLGRINEKLFF
DNA: TGTGCCAGCAGTTTGGGTCGGATAAATGAAAAACTGTTTTTT

D: TRBD1
J: TRBJ1-1
size: .
V: TRBV14
CDR3: CASRRDSVRGTEAFF
DNA: TGTGCCAGCAGGCGGGACAGTGTTCGGGGCACTGAAGCTTTCTTT

D: .
J: TRBJ1-4
size: .
V: TRBV29-1
CDR3: CSVQDPNTEKLFF
DNA: TGCAGCGTTCAAGATCCGAACACTGAAAAACTGTTTTTT

D: TRBD1
J: TRBJ1-2
size: .
V: TRBV4-1
CDR3: CASSQELGTVSNYGYTF
DNA: TGCGCCAGCAGCCAGGAATTGGGGACAGTTTCTAACTATGGCTACACCTTC

D: .
J: TRBJ1-3
size: .
V: TRBV2
CDR3: CASSEYRQDLFSGNTIYF
DNA: TGTGCCAGCAGTGAATATCGGCAGGACCTCTTCTCTGGAAACACCATATATTTT

D: .
J: TRBJ1-2
size: few
V: TRBV2
CDR3: CASSEGEANYGYTF
DNA: TGTGCCAGCAGTGAAGGAGAAGCTAACTATGGCTACACCTTC